This TCR beta chain was sequenced during a study of T cells in localized non-small cell lung cancer. Study-wide results and limits: Higher adjacent-lung clonality was associated with shorter survival.

This clone was found once. The antigen remains undetermined. The table came from immunoSEQ multiplex PCR; TCRdb's copy has only in-frame clones and leaves some out. The sample has 65,000 to 80,000 clones; approximately 84% are singletons. The germline gives CDR1 SGHRS, CDR2 YFSETQ. V was shortened by 0 bases and J by 0 bases, with 7 bases between the two germline ends. This CDR3 comprises 15 residues. Here the sequenced sample was peripheral blood, taken before any cancer treatment. This clonotype was obtained from a female donor older than 55 with stage I lung adenocarcinoma. The rearrangement uses TRBV5-1 and TRBJ2-1, with unresolved D. The CDR3: CASSLDPDSYNEQFF. CDR3 nucleotides: TGCGCCAGCAGCTTGGACCCCGACTCCTACAATGAGCAGTTCTTC.